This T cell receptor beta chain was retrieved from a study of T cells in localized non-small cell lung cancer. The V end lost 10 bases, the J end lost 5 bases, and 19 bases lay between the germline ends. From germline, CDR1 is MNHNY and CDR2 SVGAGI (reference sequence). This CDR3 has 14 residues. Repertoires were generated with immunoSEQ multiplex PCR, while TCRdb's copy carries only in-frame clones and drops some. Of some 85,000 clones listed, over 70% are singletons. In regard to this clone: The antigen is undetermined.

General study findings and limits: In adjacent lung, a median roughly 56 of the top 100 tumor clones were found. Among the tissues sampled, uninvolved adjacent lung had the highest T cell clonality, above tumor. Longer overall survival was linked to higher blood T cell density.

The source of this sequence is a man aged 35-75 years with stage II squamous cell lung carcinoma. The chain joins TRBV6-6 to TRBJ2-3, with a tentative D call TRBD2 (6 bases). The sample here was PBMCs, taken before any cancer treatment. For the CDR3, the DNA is TGTGCCACAACGAACGGAGGGCGGGGAGATACGCAGTATTTT. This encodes CATTNGGRGDTQYF.